This T cell receptor beta chain was found in a study of blood T cell repertoires in COVID-19. Study at large: Researchers got acute and convalescent COVID-19 samples from the United States, Italy and Spain. T cells, B-cell-depleted T cells, or PBMCs provided the cDNA or gDNA that served as material.

Original handling: Estimation of nucleated cell counts relied on the amplification of reference gene primers. Measured with immunoSEQ multiplex PCR; TCRdb has only the in-frame clones, and not every one. That table is the source of V, J and clone size, and D and trimming were worked out from the DNA. The sample shows fewer than 200,000 clones, more than 80% of them seen only once. The CDR3 is 16 amino acids. Per germline, CDR1 SGHVS and CDR2 FNYEAQ. The V gene lost 0 bases and the J gene lost 1 base, with 11 bases spanning the gap. The V gene is TRBV7-6, the J gene TRBJ2-3; TRBD2 might be the D (5 bases). The source of this sequence is a man over 45 with acute or convalescent COVID-19. Sequences were obtained from peripheral blood. The CDR3 here is CASSLAPGLRTDTQYF. CDR3 sequence (DNA): TGTGCCAGCAGCTTAGCGCCAGGACTTCGCACAGATACGCAGTATTTT.